Listed here are 8 T cell receptor beta chains from one sample, sequenced in a study of memory CD4+ T cells and cytomegalovirus serostatus. Profiling relied on immunoSEQ multiplex PCR, and the TCRdb table lists in-frame clones only, not all of them. This sample yields tens of thousands of clones, of which 75% to 85% are seen a single time; about 0.7% belongs to the top ten. The sort gate was single viable CD3+CD4+CD8-CD45RO+ cells for memory CD4+ T cells. The source material was memory CD4+ T cells from blood. The receptors were gathered from an adult in good health and CMV-seronegative.

This sequence joins TRBV2 and TRBJ2-3; TRBD2 aligns across 13 bases. With 7 bases clipped from V and 4 bases from J, the junction kept 2 bases outside the gene matches. The V gene's germline CDR1 is SNHLY and CDR2 FYNNEI. This CDR3 has 14 amino acids. CDR3 bases: TGTGCCAGCAAACTAGCGGGAGGGTCAGATACGCAGTATTTT. This sequence encodes CASKLAGGSDTQYF.

J is TRBJ2-4 and V is TRBV7-8; 9 bases line up with TRBD1. The CDR3 runs 20 residues. After removal of 5 bases from V and 0 bases from J, the junction contained 17 bases not matched to a gene. CDR1 is SGHVS and CDR2 is FQNEAQ in the germline V gene. As DNA, the CDR3 is TGTGCCAGCAGCGCGTCCGGGACAGGGACTTTCCCGCTAGCCAAAAACATTCAGTACTTC. Its protein is CASSASGTGTFPLAKNIQYF.

The V gene is TRBV6-1, the J gene TRBJ2-5, with D hard to call. CDR1 is MNHNS, CDR2 SASEGT, per germline. The germline V and J ends were trimmed by 4 bases and 4 bases, with 10 bases remaining between them. The CDR3 totals 13 residues. DNA for the CDR3: TGTGCCAGCAGTGGGATGAGGAGAGAGACCCAGTACTTC. Translated: CASSGMRRETQYF.

The J gene is TRBJ2-6, the V gene TRBV19, with TRBD2 as a possible D gene (6 bases). Germline lookup yields CDR1 LNHDA and CDR2 SQIVND (reference sequence). This CDR3 has 16 amino acids. Trimming took off 3 bases at V and 3 bases at J, with 12 bases between the two ends. CDR3 sequence reads: CASSITQGGGANVLTF. In nucleotides, the CDR3 is TGTGCCAGTAGTATTACCCAGGGAGGTGGGGCCAACGTCCTGACTTTC.

The V and J genes are TRBV5-6 and TRBJ1-2, with no clear D. The length of the CDR3 is 11 residues. The germline gives CDR1 SGHDT, CDR2 YYEEEE. V gave up 7 bases and J gave up 3 bases, with 7 bases separating them. Here the CDR3 reads CASLGDYGYTF. Here the CDR3 DNA reads TGTGCCAGCCTTGGGGACTATGGCTACACCTTC. The whole variable domain, remainder taken from reference TRBV5-6 and TRBJ1-2, is DAGVTQSPTHLIKTRGQQVTLRCSPKSGHDTVSWYQQALGQGPQFIFQYYEEEERQRGNFPDRFSGHQFPNYSSELNVNALLLGDSALYLCASLGDYGYTFGSGTRLTVV.

J is TRBJ1-6 and V is TRBV6-5; no definite D call. The ends were cut back, 4 bases at V and 5 bases at J, with 15 bases in the middle. This CDR3 is built from 16 residues. Germline lookup yields CDR1 MNHEY and CDR2 SVGAGI. The CDR3 DNA reads as TGTGCCAGCAGTTTGTCCGGTGGACGGGATAATTCACCCCTCCACTTT. Amino acid sequence: CASSLSGGRDNSPLHF.

The chain joins TRBV5-1 to TRBJ2-3; D call uncertain. Germline-derived CDR1 and CDR2 are SGHRS and YFSETQ. The CDR3 has 15 amino acids. V lost 5 bases and J lost 0, with 13 bases in between. CDR3 coding DNA: TGCGCCAGCAGATATACGGTTTCTAGCACAGATACGCAGTATTTT. Its translation is CASRYTVSSTDTQYF.

This chain links TRBV9 with TRBJ2-1, with 8 positions matching TRBD2. Germline V lookup: CDR1 SGDLS, CDR2 YYNGEE. CDR3 length equals 15 residues. With V trimmed by 0 bases and J by 1 base, 0 bases remained unmatched. CDR3 in amino acids: CASSVAGGSYNEQFF. CDR3 sequence (DNA): TGTGCCAGCAGCGTAGCGGGAGGGTCCTACAATGAGCAGTTCTTC.